This T cell receptor (beta chain) was identified in a study of T-cell memory formation after mild COVID-19 (dated by TCRdb to about 2021). Regarding the research as a whole: TCR sequence clusters from the two donors were found to be largely donor specific. In two donors, T-cell clones that expanded and contracted after mild COVID-19 were followed by sequencing TCRalpha and TCRbeta repertoires longitudinally. The cohort was made up of two young adult volunteers, one female and one male, who were previously healthy.

Summary of the overall study and its limitations: Contracting CD4+ clones appeared mostly in the CM and EM memory subsets, whereas CD8+ clones were enriched in EMRA. Only a couple of mild cases were covered in the study, and larger cohorts including severe cases with pre-infection samples were considered necessary. SARS-CoV-2 specificity of the second-wave clones peaking on day 37 was not confirmed. The detection of some responding clones in pre-infection memory suggests that pre-existing cross-reactive memory T cells joined the SARS-CoV-2 response. Clones contracting from day 15 to 85 had balanced CD4/CD8 phenotypes, while a second wave expanding from day 15 to 37 was biased towards CD4+.

Sequenced using an Illumina NovaSeq 6000. cDNA libraries for TCRalpha and TCRbeta were prepared by 5'RACE using constant-segment primers, with sample barcodes and unique molecular identifiers added. RNA was extracted from every sample with Trizol reagent. Libraries were amplified in two PCR steps, with a second sample barcode and Illumina TruSeq adapters added in the second step. Libraries were sequenced on an Illumina NovaSeq with 2 x 150 bp paired-end reads. For the original study's pipeline: The reads were demultiplexed and collapsed into UMI-guided consensus sequences using migec v1.2.7. With mixcr v2.1.11, UMI consensuses were aligned to TRA and TRB V and J templates and assembled into clonotypes. Clonotypes were classified as expanded or contracted when called significant by both edgeR and NoisET, with noise models trained on biological replicates. edgeR calls used a false discovery rate-adjusted p below 0.01 and a log2 fold-change threshold of 1. As an exploratory analysis of dynamics, PCA with hierarchical clustering was applied to max-normalized trajectories of the 1000 most abundant clonotypes. Separately sequenced CD4+ and CD8+ repertoires were used to assign the CD4 or CD8 phenotype of responding clones. TCRdb passed the public sequencing reads through fastp at Q25 and MiXCR, retaining productive beta sequences. Every distinct CDR3 protein forms one entry, paired with its most common genes and DNA. The V and J calls, along with clone size, are taken from TCRdb and not from the paper's own processing. Here the sample has fewer than 60,000 distinct CDR3 sequences; roughly 26% occur a single time. The ten largest clones represent roughly 44% of the sample.

The cysteine opens and the phenylalanine closes a CDR3 of 16 amino acids. CDR3 DNA is the only sequence kept; it has 48 bases, read in frame from the first base. The germline V gene supplies CDR1 SGHTA and CDR2 FQGNSA. Germline trimming amounts to 1 base on V and 6 bases on J, with 9 as the count of junction bases outside the gene matches. The table lists this clonotype with a few counts. No antigen is known for it. The record has no base qualities; no much larger clone is one base away. PBMCs were isolated by Ficoll-Paque density gradient centrifugation. The sequence derives from a man between 18 and 29 years old who had mild COVID-19 (a few samples of this study predate the infection). The sample titles of this study are shuffled in the database, so cell type and time point are left out; the donor was told from shared clones. Sequenced material: PBMCs or a T cell subset sorted from them (not recorded which). In this chain, TRBV7-2 is recombined with TRBJ2-3, with 8 bases aligning to TRBD2. Here the CDR3 is given as CASSLGAGAIRDTQYF. At the DNA level, the sequence is TGTGCCAGCAGCTTAGGAGCGGGGGCCATAAGGGATACGCAGTATTTT.